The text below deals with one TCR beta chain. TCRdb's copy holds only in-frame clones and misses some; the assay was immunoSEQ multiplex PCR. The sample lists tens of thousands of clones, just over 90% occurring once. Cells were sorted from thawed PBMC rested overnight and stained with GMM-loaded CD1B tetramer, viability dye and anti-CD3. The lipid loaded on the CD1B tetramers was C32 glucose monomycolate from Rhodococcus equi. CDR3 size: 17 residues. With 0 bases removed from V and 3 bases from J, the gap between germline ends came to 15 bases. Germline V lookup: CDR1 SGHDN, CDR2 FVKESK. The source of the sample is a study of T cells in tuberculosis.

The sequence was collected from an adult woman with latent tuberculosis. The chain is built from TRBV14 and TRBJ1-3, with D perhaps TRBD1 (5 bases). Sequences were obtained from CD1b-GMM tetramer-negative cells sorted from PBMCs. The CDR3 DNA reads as TGTGCCAGCAGCCAAGATCCAGGGATGGGAATTGGAAACACCATATATTTT. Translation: CASSQDPGMGIGNTIYF. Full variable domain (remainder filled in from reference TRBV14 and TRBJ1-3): EAGVTQFPSHSVIEKGQTVTLRCDPISGHDNLYWYRRVMGKEIKFLLHFVKESKQDESGMPNNRFLAERTGGTYSTLKVQPAELEDSGVYFCASSQDPGMGIGNTIYFGEGSWLTVV.